This entry lists 11 T cell receptor beta chains sequenced from one sample in a study of blood T cell repertoires in COVID-19. Repertoires were generated with immunoSEQ multiplex PCR, while TCRdb's copy carries only in-frame clones and drops some. This table holds around 270,000 clones, more than 75% found once. The source material was peripheral blood. The receptors were sampled from a man aged 40-49 years who had recovered from COVID-19.

For the CDR3, the DNA is TGTGCCAGCAGTGAAGGGGGCGGTTACACTGAAGCTTTCTTT. It translates to CASSEGGGYTEAFF. The rearrangement joins TRBV2 to TRBJ1-1; perhaps TRBD1 as D (5 bases). Trimming shortened V by 1 base and J by 3 bases, and 9 bases separated the two germline ends. From germline, CDR1 is SNHLY and CDR2 FYNNEI. CDR3 length: 14 amino acids.

The V call is TRBV6-5, the J call TRBJ2-3; the match to TRBD2 covers 8 bases. Trimming took 6 bases from V and 2 from J; bases not matched to a gene: 4. From germline, CDR1 is MNHEY and CDR2 SVGAGI. This CDR3 is built from 14 residues. The chain's CDR3 is CASSFSGNTDTQYF. The CDR3 DNA is TGTGCCAGCAGCTTTAGCGGGAACACAGATACGCAGTATTTT.

The chain uses TRBV7-2 and TRBJ2-4, with D perhaps matching TRBD2 (7 bases). The CDR3 extends over 18 amino acids. Germline-derived CDR1 and CDR2 are SGHTA and FQGNSA. Trimming took off 4 bases at V and 2 bases at J, with 21 bases between the two ends. DNA for the CDR3: TGTGCCAGCAGCTCCCCCTTCGGGGGGCGGGTGTCCAAAAACATTCAGTACTTC. It is translated as CASSSPFGGRVSKNIQYF.

This clone came up a few times. This rearrangement joins TRBV19 to TRBJ1-5; 7 nucleotides align to TRBD1. V lost 5 bases to trimming and J lost 2 bases; unmatched junction nucleotides: 6. This CDR3 comprises 15 residues. From germline, CDR1 is LNHDA and CDR2 SQIVND (reference sequence). The CDR3 DNA sequence: TGTGCCAGTAGTGCACACAGGGGTGGCAATCAGCCCCAGCATTTT. Amino acid sequence: CASSAHRGGNQPQHF.

The chain joins TRBV19 to TRBJ1-5; possible D gene TRBD1, 6 bases. V was clipped by 4 bases and J by 1 base, with 8 bases between them. Germline V lookup: CDR1 LNHDA, CDR2 SQIVND (reference sequence). The length of the CDR3 is 14 residues. CDR3: CASSSGQSNQPQHF. CDR3 in DNA: TGTGCCAGTAGTAGCGGACAGAGCAATCAGCCCCAGCATTTT.

The chain has TRBV5-1 and TRBJ2-1; 9 bases map to TRBD2. CDR3 length: 15 residues. With 5 bases clipped from V and 4 bases from J, the junction kept 7 bases outside the gene matches. Germline V gene lookup returns CDR1 SGHRS and CDR2 YFSETQ. CDR3 nucleotide sequence: TGCGCCAGCAGACCGAGCGGGAGGAATTACAATGAGCAGTTCTTC. Translation: CASRPSGRNYNEQFF.

V is TRBV7-3 and J is TRBJ2-7; 8 positions match TRBD2. Germline CDR1 is SGHTA and CDR2 is FQGTGA. J was trimmed by 7 bases and V by 4 bases; bases with no gene match: 9. The CDR3 is 14 amino acids. DNA of the CDR3: TGTGCCAGCAGCTCCGGGAGGGGAAGCGGGGAGCAGTACTTC. This translates into CASSSGRGSGEQYF.

This chain uses TRBV6-6 with TRBJ2-4; maybe TRBD2 (6 bases). Trimming took off 5 bases at V and 0 bases at J, with 17 bases between the two ends. From germline, CDR1 is MNHNY and CDR2 SVGAGI (reference sequence). CDR3 length: 17 amino acids. This chain's CDR3 is CASSPGPPGVAKNIQYF. As DNA, the CDR3 is TGTGCCAGCAGTCCGGGACCTCCGGGGGTAGCCAAAAACATTCAGTACTTC.

The CDR3 bases are TGTGCCAGCACCCCTAGCGGGGGGTTCTCTGGGGCCAACGTCCTGACTTTC. This gives the protein CASTPSGGFSGANVLTF. V is TRBV7-2 and J is TRBJ2-6, with TRBD2 identical over 11 bases. Losses at the gene ends were 7 bases for V and 0 bases for J; bases not matched to a gene: 5. Germline CDR1 and CDR2: SGHTA and FQGNSA. There are 17 residues in the CDR3.

The chain couples TRBV9 to TRBJ2-1, with 7 bases matching TRBD2. The CDR3 is made up of 15 amino acids. The germline V gene encodes CDR1 SGDLS and CDR2 YYNGEE. The trim removed 5 bases at V and 5 bases at J, leaving 10 bases unmatched. CDR3 DNA sequence: TGTGCCAGCAGTCCCGGGACTACCTTCGACAATGAGCAGTTCTTC. Its protein is CASSPGTTFDNEQFF.

V is TRBV3-1 (or the pseudogene TRBV3-2) and J is TRBJ1-2; no clear D. The CDR3 is 16 amino acids. Germline CDR1 is LGHDT and CDR2 is YNNKEL (reference sequence). Trimming took off 0 bases at V and 4 bases at J, with 15 bases between the two ends. CDR3 in DNA: TGTGCCAGCAGCCAAGATCCTGCGGCTTTCGGCTATGGCTACACCTTC. Protein: CASSQDPAAFGYGYTF.